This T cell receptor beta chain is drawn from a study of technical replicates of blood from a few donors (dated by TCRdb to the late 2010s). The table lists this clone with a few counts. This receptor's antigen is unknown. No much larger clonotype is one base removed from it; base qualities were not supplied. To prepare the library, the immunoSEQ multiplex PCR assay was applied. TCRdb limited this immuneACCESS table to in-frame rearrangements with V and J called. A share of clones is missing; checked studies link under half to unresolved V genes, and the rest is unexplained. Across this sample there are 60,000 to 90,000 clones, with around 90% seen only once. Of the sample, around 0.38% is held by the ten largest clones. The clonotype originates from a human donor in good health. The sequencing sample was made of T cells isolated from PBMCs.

The CDR3 reads as follows: CASSLGGTGLLRQDGYTF. The sequence in DNA is TGTGCCAGCAGCTTGGGCGGGACAGGGCTTTTACGCCAAGATGGCTACACCTTC. This chain is built from TRBV5-4 and TRBJ1-2; the central 9 bases match TRBD1. The germline V gene (reference sequence) gives CDR1 as SGHNT and CDR2 as YYREEE. Including the terminal cysteine and phenylalanine, the CDR3 comprises 18 residues. Only the CDR3 portion is preserved as DNA: 54 bases, with reading frame beginning at the first base. At the junction V is shortened by 0 bases and J by 6 bases; bases outside the gene matches: 15.